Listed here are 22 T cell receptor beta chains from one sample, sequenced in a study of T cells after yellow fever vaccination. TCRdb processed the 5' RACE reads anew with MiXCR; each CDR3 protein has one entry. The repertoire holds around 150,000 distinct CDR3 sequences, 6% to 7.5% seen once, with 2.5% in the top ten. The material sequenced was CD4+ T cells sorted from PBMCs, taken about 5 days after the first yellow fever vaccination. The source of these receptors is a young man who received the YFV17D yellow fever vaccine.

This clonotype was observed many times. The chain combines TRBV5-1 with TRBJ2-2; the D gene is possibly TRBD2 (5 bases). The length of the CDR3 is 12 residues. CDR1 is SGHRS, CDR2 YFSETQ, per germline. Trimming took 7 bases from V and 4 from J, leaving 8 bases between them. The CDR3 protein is CASRRGTGELFF. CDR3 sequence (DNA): TGCGCCAGCCGCCGGGGCACCGGGGAGCTGTTTTTT.

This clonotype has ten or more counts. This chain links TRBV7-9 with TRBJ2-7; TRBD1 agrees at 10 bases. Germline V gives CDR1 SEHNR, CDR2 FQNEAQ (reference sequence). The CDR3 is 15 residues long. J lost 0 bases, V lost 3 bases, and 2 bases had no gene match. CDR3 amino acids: CASSLGQGLSYEQYF. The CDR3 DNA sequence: TGTGCCAGCAGCTTGGGACAGGGGCTCTCCTACGAGCAGTACTTC.

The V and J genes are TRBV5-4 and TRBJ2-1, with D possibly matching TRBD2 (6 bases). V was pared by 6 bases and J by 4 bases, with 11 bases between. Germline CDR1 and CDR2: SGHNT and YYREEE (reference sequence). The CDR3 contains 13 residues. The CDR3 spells CASTTAGYNEQFF. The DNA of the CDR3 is TGTGCCAGCACTACGGCGGGATACAATGAGCAGTTCTTC. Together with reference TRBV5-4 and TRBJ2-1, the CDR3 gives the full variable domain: ETGVTQSPTHLIKTRGQQVTLRCSSQSGHNTVSWYQQALGQGPQFIFQYYREEENGRGNFPPRFSGLQFPNYSSELNVNALELDDSALYLCASTTAGYNEQFFGPGTRLTVL.

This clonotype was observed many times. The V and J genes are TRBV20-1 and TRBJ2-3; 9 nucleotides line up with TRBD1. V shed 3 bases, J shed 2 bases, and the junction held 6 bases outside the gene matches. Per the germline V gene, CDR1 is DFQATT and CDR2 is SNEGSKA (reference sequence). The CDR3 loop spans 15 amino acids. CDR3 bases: TGCAGTGCTAGTGGGGACAGGGCCCACACAGATACGCAGTATTTT. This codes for CSASGDRAHTDTQYF.

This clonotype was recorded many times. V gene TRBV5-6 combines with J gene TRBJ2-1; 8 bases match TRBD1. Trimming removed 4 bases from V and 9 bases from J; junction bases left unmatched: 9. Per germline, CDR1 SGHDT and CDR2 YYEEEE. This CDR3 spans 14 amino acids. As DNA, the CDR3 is TGTGCCAGCAGCCGGAGACAGGGGTTGGTTGAGCAGTTCTTC. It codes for CASSRRQGLVEQFF.

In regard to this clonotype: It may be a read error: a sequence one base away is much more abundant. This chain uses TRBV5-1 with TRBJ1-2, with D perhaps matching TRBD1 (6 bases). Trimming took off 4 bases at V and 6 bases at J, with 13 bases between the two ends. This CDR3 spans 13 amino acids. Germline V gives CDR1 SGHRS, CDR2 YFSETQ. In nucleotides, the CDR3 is TGCGCCAGCAGCGCACAGGGAGATGATGGCTACACCTTC. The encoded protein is CASSAQGDDGYTF.

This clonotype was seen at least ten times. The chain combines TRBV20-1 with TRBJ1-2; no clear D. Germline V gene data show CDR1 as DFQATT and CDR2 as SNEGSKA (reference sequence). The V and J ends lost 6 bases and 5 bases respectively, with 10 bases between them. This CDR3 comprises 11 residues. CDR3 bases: TGCAGTGCCCAAGGAGGGTATGGCTACACCTTC. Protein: CSAQGGYGYTF.

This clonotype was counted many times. The CDR3: CSAGLAGGPNEQFF. In DNA form, the CDR3 reads TGCAGTGCCGGACTAGCGGGGGGGCCAAATGAGCAGTTCTTC. The genes are TRBV20-1 and TRBJ2-1; 15 bases align to TRBD2. This CDR3 is built from 14 residues. V dropped 6 bases and J dropped 7; count of bases not matched to a gene: 4. Germline V CDR1 and CDR2: DFQATT, SNEGSKA (reference sequence).

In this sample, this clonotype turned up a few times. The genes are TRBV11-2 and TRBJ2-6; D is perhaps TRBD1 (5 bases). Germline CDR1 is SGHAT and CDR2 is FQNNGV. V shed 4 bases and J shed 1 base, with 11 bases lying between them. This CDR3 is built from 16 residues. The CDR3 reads CASSSFAGSGANVLTF. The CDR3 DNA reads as TGTGCCAGCAGCTCGTTCGCAGGGTCTGGGGCCAACGTCCTGACTTTC.

DNA for the CDR3: TGTGCCAGTAGTATCCCCCTGGGGACAGATAACTATGGCTACACCTTC. It encodes CASSIPLGTDNYGYTF. The gene calls are TRBV19 and TRBJ1-2; the match to TRBD1 covers 7 bases. The CDR3 has 16 amino acids. V shed 3 bases, J shed 1 base, and the junction held 8 bases outside the gene matches. In germline, CDR1 is LNHDA, CDR2 SQIVND (reference sequence).

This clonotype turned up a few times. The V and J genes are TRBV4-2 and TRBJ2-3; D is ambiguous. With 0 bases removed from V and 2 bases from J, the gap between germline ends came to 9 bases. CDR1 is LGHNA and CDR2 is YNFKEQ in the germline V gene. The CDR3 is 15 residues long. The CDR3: CASSQDPGITDTQYF. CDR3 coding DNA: TGTGCCAGCAGCCAAGATCCGGGTATCACAGATACGCAGTATTTT.

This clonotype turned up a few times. The DNA for the CDR3 is TGCGCCAGCAGCTTGGGAAGTTCGGGGGGGCCAGATACGCAGTATTTT. Translating gives CASSLGSSGGPDTQYF. This chain links TRBV5-1 with TRBJ2-3; 8 bases are a match to TRBD2. This CDR3 contains 16 residues. J was trimmed by 4 bases and V by 0 bases; bases with no gene match: 7. CDR1 SGHRS and CDR2 YFSETQ come from the germline V gene.

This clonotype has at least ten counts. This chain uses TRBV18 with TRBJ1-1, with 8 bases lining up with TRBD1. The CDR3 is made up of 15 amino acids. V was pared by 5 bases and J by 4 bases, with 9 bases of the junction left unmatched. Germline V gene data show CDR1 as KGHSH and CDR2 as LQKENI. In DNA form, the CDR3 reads TGTGCCAGCTCAACCGGGACAGGATCCTCCACTGAAGCTTTCTTT. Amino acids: CASSTGTGSSTEAFF.

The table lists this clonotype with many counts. CDR3 in amino acids: CASSSRPGSGANVLTF. The DNA for the CDR3 is TGCGCCAGCAGCTCGCGGCCAGGTTCTGGGGCCAACGTCCTGACTTTC. The rearrangement uses TRBV5-1 and TRBJ2-6; D ambiguous. This CDR3 contains 16 residues. The V and J ends lost 3 bases and 1 base respectively, with 11 bases between them. Germline-derived CDR1 and CDR2 are SGHRS and YFSETQ.

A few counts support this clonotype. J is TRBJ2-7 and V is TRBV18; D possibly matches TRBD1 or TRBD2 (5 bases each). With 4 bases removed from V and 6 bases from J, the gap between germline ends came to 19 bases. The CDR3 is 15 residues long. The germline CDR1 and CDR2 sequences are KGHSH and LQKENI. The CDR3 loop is CASSRGSANSGEQYV. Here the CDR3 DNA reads TGTGCCAGCTCACGGGGGTCGGCGAACAGCGGCGAGCAGTACGTC.

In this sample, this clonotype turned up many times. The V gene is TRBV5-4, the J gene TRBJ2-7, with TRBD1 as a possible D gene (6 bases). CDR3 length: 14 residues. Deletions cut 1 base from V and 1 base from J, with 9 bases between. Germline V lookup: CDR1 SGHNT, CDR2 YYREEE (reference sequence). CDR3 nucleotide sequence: TGTGCCAGCAGCTTGTCGGGACAATCCTACGAGCAGTACGTC. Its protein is CASSLSGQSYEQYV.

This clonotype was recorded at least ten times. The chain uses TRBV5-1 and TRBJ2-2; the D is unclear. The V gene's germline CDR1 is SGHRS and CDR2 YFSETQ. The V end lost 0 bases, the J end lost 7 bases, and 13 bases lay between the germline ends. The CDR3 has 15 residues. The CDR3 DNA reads TGCGCCAGCAGCTTGGCGGGTAGCAGAGTCGGGGAGCTGTTTTTT. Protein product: CASSLAGSRVGELFF.

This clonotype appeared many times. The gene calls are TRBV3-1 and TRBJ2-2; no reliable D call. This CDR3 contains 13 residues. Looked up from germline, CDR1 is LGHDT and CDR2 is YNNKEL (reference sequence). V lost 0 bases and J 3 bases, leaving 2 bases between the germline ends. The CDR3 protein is CASSQDHTGELFF. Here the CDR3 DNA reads TGTGCCAGCAGCCAAGATCACACCGGGGAGCTGTTTTTT.

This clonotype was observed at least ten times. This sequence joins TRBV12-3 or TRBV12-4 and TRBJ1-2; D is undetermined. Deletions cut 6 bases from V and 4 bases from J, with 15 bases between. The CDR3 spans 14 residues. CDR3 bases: TGTGCCAGCAGAACCGCCGGGTCGGTCTATGGCTACACCTTC. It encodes CASRTAGSVYGYTF.

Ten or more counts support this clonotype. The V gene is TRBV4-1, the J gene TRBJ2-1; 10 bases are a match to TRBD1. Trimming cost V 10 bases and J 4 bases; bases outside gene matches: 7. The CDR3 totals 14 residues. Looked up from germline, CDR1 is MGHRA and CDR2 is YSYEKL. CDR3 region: CATRGTGAYNEQFF. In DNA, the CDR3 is TGCGCCACTCGGGGGACAGGGGCTTACAATGAGCAGTTCTTC.

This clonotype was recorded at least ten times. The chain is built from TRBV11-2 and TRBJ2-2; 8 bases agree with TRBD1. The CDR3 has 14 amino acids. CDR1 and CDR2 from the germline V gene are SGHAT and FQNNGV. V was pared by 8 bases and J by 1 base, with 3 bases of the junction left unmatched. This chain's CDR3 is CASATGVNTGELFF. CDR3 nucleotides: TGTGCCAGCGCGACAGGGGTGAACACCGGGGAGCTGTTTTTT.

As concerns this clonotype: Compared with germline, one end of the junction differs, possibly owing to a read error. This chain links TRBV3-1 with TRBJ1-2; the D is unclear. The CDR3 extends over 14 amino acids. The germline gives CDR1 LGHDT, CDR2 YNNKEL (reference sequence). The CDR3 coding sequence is TGTGCCAGCAGCCTGAGGCCAGGAGGTGATGGATACACCTTC. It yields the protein CASSLRPGGDGYTF. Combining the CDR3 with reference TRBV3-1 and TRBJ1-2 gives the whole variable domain DTAVSQTPKYLVTQMGNDKSIKCEQNLGHDTMYWYKQDSKKFLKIMFSYNNKELIINETVPNRFSPKSPDKAHLNLHINSLELGDSAVYFCASSLRPGGDGYTFGSGTRLTVV.